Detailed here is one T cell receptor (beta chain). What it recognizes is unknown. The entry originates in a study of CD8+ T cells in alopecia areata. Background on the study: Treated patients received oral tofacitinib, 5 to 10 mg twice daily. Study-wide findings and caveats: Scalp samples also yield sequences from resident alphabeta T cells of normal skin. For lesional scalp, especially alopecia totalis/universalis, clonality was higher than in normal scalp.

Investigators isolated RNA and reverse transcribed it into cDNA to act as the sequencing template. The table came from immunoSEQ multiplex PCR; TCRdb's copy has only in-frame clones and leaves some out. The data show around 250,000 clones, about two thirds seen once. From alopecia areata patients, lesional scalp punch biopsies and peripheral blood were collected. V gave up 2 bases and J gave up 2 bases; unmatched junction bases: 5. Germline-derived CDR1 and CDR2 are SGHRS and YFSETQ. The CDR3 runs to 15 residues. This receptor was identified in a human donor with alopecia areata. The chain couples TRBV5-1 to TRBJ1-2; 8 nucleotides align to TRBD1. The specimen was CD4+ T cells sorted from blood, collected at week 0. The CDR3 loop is CASSFGTGINYGYTF. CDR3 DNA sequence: TGCGCCAGCAGCTTTGGGACAGGAATAAACTATGGCTACACCTTC.